These 20 T cell receptor beta chains came from one sample sequenced in a study of T cells in Graves' hyperthyroidism and ophthalmopathy. TCR beta CDR3 regions were amplified from RNA transcripts. First-round RT-PCR with HTBI primers amplified the TCR CDR3 region. Each CDR3 protein gets one entry after TCRdb re-called the multiplex PCR reads with MiXCR. The sample includes under 350,000 distinct CDR3 sequences, about a sixth seen only once; the top ten take over 45%. The source material was blood. These receptors were taken from a woman aged 55-70 years with Graves' ophthalmopathy.

This chain joins TRBV5-5 and TRBJ1-1; 7 nucleotides line up with TRBD1. From germline, CDR1 is SGHKS and CDR2 YYEKEE (reference sequence). The CDR3 extends over 12 amino acids. V shed 2 bases and J 9 bases; nucleotides not matched to a gene: 4. The CDR3 DNA is TGTGCCAGCAGCTTACCGGGACAGAAAGCTTTCTTT. Translating gives CASSLPGQKAFF.

This clonotype was counted a few times. This sequence joins TRBV12-3 or TRBV12-4 and TRBJ2-2; TRBD2 might be the D (6 bases). Trimming shortened V by 6 bases and J by 0 bases, and 14 bases separated the two germline ends. The CDR3 loop spans 16 amino acids. CDR3 DNA: TGTGCCAGCAGCACCCCCGGGGGTTCGAACACCGGGGAGCTGTTTTTT. Translating it yields CASSTPGGSNTGELFF.

This clonotype came up many times. V usage is TRBV2 and J usage is TRBJ2-1; 7 nucleotides agree with TRBD2. The germline V gene encodes CDR1 SNHLY and CDR2 FYNNEI. This CDR3 is built from 14 residues. V gave up 2 bases and J gave up 5 bases; unmatched junction bases: 3. Written as DNA, the CDR3 is TGTGCCAGCAGTGAAACTAGCGCTGACAATGAGCAGTTCTTC. It specifies CASSETSADNEQFF.

This clonotype was picked up many times. This chain connects TRBV5-1 to TRBJ1-1; D is unresolved. CDR3 length equals 17 residues. Trimming removed 0 bases at V and 1 base at J, with 16 bases between. CDR1 and CDR2 from the germline V gene are SGHRS and YFSETQ. Here the CDR3 reads CASSLVWRAYSNTEAFF. CDR3 nucleotides: TGCGCCAGCAGCTTGGTTTGGAGGGCTTATTCGAACACTGAAGCTTTCTTT.

This clonotype was detected ten times or more. The chain is built from TRBV5-1 and TRBJ1-5; a possible D gene is TRBD1 (5 bases). Germline V gene lookup returns CDR1 SGHRS and CDR2 YFSETQ. Between the trimmed V and J ends, which lost 4 bases and 4 bases, there was a span of 12 bases. The CDR3 totals 14 residues. The CDR3 DNA reads as TGCGCCAGCAGCCTGCTGGGGGAGAATCAGCCCCAGCATTTT. Its translation is CASSLLGENQPQHF.

This clonotype was detected only a few times. CDR3 sequence (DNA): TGTGCCAGCAGCTTTAGAGGGGGGGGAGAGACCCAGTACTTC. Translating it yields CASSFRGGGETQYF. The genes are TRBV7-2 and TRBJ2-5, with TRBD2 as a possible D gene (7 bases). Germline CDR1 SGHTA, CDR2 FQGNSA. There are 14 residues in the CDR3. V lost 3 bases to trimming and J lost 4 bases, with 12 bases between them.

This clonotype showed up many times. The chain employs TRBV28 and TRBJ1-2; D gene uncertain. V gave up 7 bases and J gave up 0 bases, with 6 bases separating them. Per the germline V gene, CDR1 is MDHEN and CDR2 is SYDVKM. This CDR3 contains 12 residues. The CDR3, as DNA: TGTGCCAGCAAAGAAGCTAACTATGGCTACACCTTC. Amino acids: CASKEANYGYTF.

This clonotype has more than one count but fewer than ten. This chain joins TRBV7-6 and TRBJ2-7; 11 nucleotides match TRBD2. V was clipped by 6 bases and J by 6 bases; unmatched bases: 7. Germline-derived CDR1 and CDR2 are SGHVS and FNYEAQ. The CDR3 extends over 14 amino acids. CDR3 in amino acids: CASSPTSGMSEQYF. The CDR3 bases are TGTGCCAGCAGTCCGACTAGCGGGATGTCCGAGCAGTACTTC. Based on the CDR3 plus reference TRBV7-6 and TRBJ2-7, the full variable domain is GAGVSQSPRYKVTKRGQDVALRCDPISGHVSLYWYRQALGQGPEFLTYFNYEAQQDKSGLPNDRFSAERPEGSISTLTIQRTEQRDSAMYRCASSPTSGMSEQYFGPGTRLTVT.

This clonotype was detected ten times or more. This rearrangement joins TRBV6-1 to TRBJ2-3; 11 positions agree with TRBD2. Germline V CDR1 and CDR2: MNHNS, SASEGT. The CDR3 is 16 residues long. V lost 4 bases to trimming and J lost 7 bases; unmatched junction nucleotides: 10. The CDR3 DNA reads TGTGCCAGCAGTGGCCGTACTAGCGGGAGTGGATATACGCAGTATTTT. This codes for CASSGRTSGSGYTQYF.

This clonotype was counted a few times. The CDR3 region is CSASRAAVSSYEQYF. CDR3 coding DNA: TGCAGTGCTAGTAGGGCGGCCGTTAGCTCCTACGAGCAGTACTTC. This chain joins TRBV20-1 and TRBJ2-7; the D is unclear. The CDR3 is 15 amino acids. V lost 3 bases and J lost 0, with 15 bases in between. Per the germline V gene, CDR1 is DFQATT and CDR2 is SNEGSKA (reference sequence).

This clonotype occurred a few times. This rearrangement joins TRBV7-8 to TRBJ1-1; tentative D call: TRBD1 (5 bases). Trimming left V 5 bases short and J 10 bases short, with 14 bases between. The germline V gene encodes CDR1 SGHVS and CDR2 FQNEAQ. The CDR3 is 12 amino acids. The CDR3 is CASSPAGRAAFF. CDR3 in DNA: TGTGCCAGCAGCCCGGCGGGCAGGGCAGCTTTCTTT.

This clonotype came up a few times. The rearrangement links TRBV5-1 to TRBJ2-2; perhaps TRBD1 as D (6 bases). The length of the CDR3 is 14 residues. CDR1 is SGHRS, CDR2 YFSETQ, per germline. With 0 bases removed from V and 3 bases from J, the gap between germline ends came to 6 bases. The CDR3 DNA reads TGCGCCAGCAGCTTGGGACAGGACACCGGGGAGCTGTTTTTT. Amino acids: CASSLGQDTGELFF.

This chain links TRBV27 with TRBJ1-2; D not resolved. The V end lost 5 bases, the J end lost 4 bases, and 11 bases lay between the germline ends. Germline V gene lookup returns CDR1 MNHEY and CDR2 SMNVEV (reference sequence). This CDR3 contains 13 residues. CDR3 DNA sequence: TGTGCCAGCAGTCCAGGAAACTCCTATGGCTACACCTTC. Amino acid sequence: CASSPGNSYGYTF.

This CDR3 reads CASSYSGWGGTGELFF. The CDR3 DNA sequence: TGTGCCAGCAGTTACTCCGGCTGGGGAGGGACCGGGGAGCTGTTTTTT. The chain couples TRBV6-5 to TRBJ2-2, with 7 bases lining up with TRBD2. V dropped 0 bases and J dropped 5; count of bases not matched to a gene: 6. This CDR3 contains 16 residues. The germline V gene has CDR1 MNHEY and CDR2 SVGAGI.

The chain couples TRBV3-1 to TRBJ2-3; D gene ambiguous. Trimming removed 0 bases at V and 0 bases at J, with 10 bases between. Germline V gene lookup returns CDR1 LGHDT and CDR2 YNNKEL (reference sequence). This CDR3 contains 16 residues. The CDR3 is CASSQDLVGSTDTQYF. CDR3 nucleotides: TGTGCCAGCAGCCAAGATCTCGTGGGAAGCACAGATACGCAGTATTTT.

This clonotype occurred a few times. The genes are TRBV4-3 and TRBJ2-3; no reliable D call. With 1 base removed from V and 4 bases from J, the gap between germline ends came to 6 bases. CDR1 LGHNA and CDR2 YSLEER come from the germline V gene. The CDR3 has 13 residues. This CDR3 reads CASSQVEADTQYF. CDR3 nucleotide sequence: TGCGCCAGCAGCCAAGTAGAGGCAGATACGCAGTATTTT.

In this sample, this clonotype turned up many times. The gene calls are TRBV19 and TRBJ1-2; no reliable D call. V shed 3 bases and J shed 4 bases, with 15 bases lying between them. CDR1 is LNHDA and CDR2 is SQIVND in the germline V gene (reference sequence). CDR3 length: 15 amino acids. CDR3 loop: CASSISGRSSYGYTF. The CDR3 coding sequence is TGTGCCAGTAGTATCTCCGGGCGGTCTAGCTATGGCTACACCTTC.

This clonotype was observed a handful of times. The chain employs TRBV3-1 and TRBJ2-7; possibly TRBD1 or TRBD2 for D (5 bases each). The CDR3 loop spans 14 amino acids. In germline, CDR1 is LGHDT, CDR2 YNNKEL (reference sequence). The V end was cut by 2 bases, the J end by 6 bases, with 14 bases between. CDR3 nucleotide sequence: TGTGCCAGCAGCCAAAACCGGGACGTCGGCGAGCAGTACTTC. It translates to CASSQNRDVGEQYF.

This clonotype was picked up many times. The gene calls are TRBV20-1 and TRBJ2-3; D uncertain. The CDR3 is 13 residues long. V lost 6 bases and J lost 3, with 13 bases in between. Germline lookup yields CDR1 DFQATT and CDR2 SNEGSKA (reference sequence). The chain's CDR3 is CSAPFYGTDTQYF. For the CDR3, the DNA is TGCAGTGCCCCATTCTACGGGACAGATACGCAGTATTTT.

This clonotype was counted ten times or more. This chain joins TRBV5-1 and TRBJ2-5; 9 bases are shared with TRBD1. The CDR3 covers 14 residues. Trimming removed 5 bases from V and 5 bases from J; junction bases left unmatched: 7. CDR1 SGHRS and CDR2 YFSETQ come from the germline V gene. Here the CDR3 reads CASSRTGVGETQYF. In DNA form, the CDR3 reads TGCGCCAGCAGTAGGACAGGGGTGGGTGAGACCCAGTACTTC.